This passage covers 16 T cell receptor beta chains from one sample sequenced in a study of T cell changes during pregnancy in multiple sclerosis. Method: immunoSEQ multiplex PCR; TCRdb's copy keeps in-frame clones and lacks some. The sample includes tens of thousands of clones, around 90% of them seen just once. The sample here was CD4+ T cells from peripheral blood mononuclear cells, taken after pregnancy. The origin of the receptors is a female donor in good health, enrolled as a control in a pregnancy study.

V gene TRBV7-8 combines with J gene TRBJ1-6; 12 nucleotides align to TRBD1. The CDR3 is made up of 15 amino acids. The germline V gene has CDR1 SGHVS and CDR2 FQNEAQ. Trimming at V came to 5 bases and at J to 11 bases, leaving 7 bases not matched to a gene. This chain's CDR3 is CASSDRDRGRPPLHF. The CDR3 nucleotides read TGTGCCAGCAGCGACCGGGACAGGGGGCGGCCACCCCTCCACTTT.

This clone was detected only once. V usage is TRBV5-6 and J usage is TRBJ1-4, with TRBD1 as a possible D gene (6 bases). The CDR3 contains 15 residues. Between the trimmed V and J ends, which lost 4 bases and 0 bases, there was a span of 10 bases. The V gene's germline CDR1 is SGHDT and CDR2 YYEEEE. The chain's CDR3 is CASSTRTATNEKLFF. CDR3 in DNA: TGTGCCAGCAGCACCCGGACAGCAACTAATGAAAAACTGTTTTTT.

The chain is built from TRBV5-8 and TRBJ1-5; 9 bases are shared with TRBD1. Germline V lookup: CDR1 SGHTS, CDR2 YDEGEE. Unmatched junction bases numbered 2, after V lost 4 bases and J lost 0 bases. The CDR3 has 15 amino acids. The CDR3 DNA reads TGTGCCAGCAGCCCGACAGGGGGTAGCAATCAGCCCCAGCATTTT. Protein product: CASSPTGGSNQPQHF.

The chain combines TRBV21-1 with TRBJ1-1; the D call of TRBD1 is as the table states it, not checked on the DNA. TRBV21-1 is a known pseudogene. The CDR3 extends over 21 amino acids. CDR3 DNA sequence: TGTGCCAGCAGCAAGGGTCCAGGGGGCCTTAATCCTCAGTTTACGGACACTGAAGCTTTCTTT. Protein sequence: CASSKGPGGLNPQFTDTEAFF.

This rearrangement joins TRBV5-5 to TRBJ2-2; TRBD1 agrees at 9 bases. J lost 5 bases, V lost 2 bases, and 7 bases had no gene match. Germline V gene sequence: CDR1 SGHKS, CDR2 YYEKEE (reference sequence). This CDR3 has 16 amino acids. The CDR3 nucleotides read TGTGCCAGCAGCTTTTCGGGACAGGGTAGGACCGGGGAGCTGTTTTTT. Residues: CASSFSGQGRTGELFF.

The rearrangement links TRBV7-9 to TRBJ1-4; unclear D gene. The V end was cut by 2 bases, the J end by 3 bases, with 10 bases between. CDR3 size: 15 residues. CDR1 is SEHNR and CDR2 is FQNEAQ in the germline V gene (reference sequence). CDR3 residues: CASSLMSTANEKLFF. CDR3 bases: TGTGCCAGCAGCTTAATGAGCACGGCTAATGAAAAACTGTTTTTT.

J is TRBJ1-4 and V is TRBV7-2, with D hard to call. The CDR3 contains 12 residues. Trimming pared 5 bases from V and 8 bases from J, leaving 9 bases between. CDR1 is SGHTA and CDR2 is FQGNSA in the germline V gene. CDR3 in DNA: TGTGCCAGCAGCCCGACAAGCGAAAAACTGTTTTTT. It codes for CASSPTSEKLFF.

In its sample, this clone ranks as medium-sized. The chain employs TRBV7-9 and TRBJ2-1; 10 positions agree with TRBD2. CDR3 length: 13 amino acids. V lost 6 bases, J lost 8 bases, and 4 bases stayed unmatched. Germline CDR1 SEHNR, CDR2 FQNEAQ (reference sequence). Here the CDR3 DNA reads TGTGCCAGCAGTCGAAGCGGGAGGGATGAGCAGTTCTTC. Its protein product is CASSRSGRDEQFF. Full variable domain (missing parts from reference TRBV7-9 and TRBJ2-1): DTGVSQNPRHKITKRGQNVTFRCDPISEHNRLYWYRQTLGQGPEFLTYFQNEAQLEKSRLLSDRFSAERPKGSFSTLEIQRTEQGDSAMYLCASSRSGRDEQFFGPGTRLTVL.

The chain combines TRBV5-5 with TRBJ2-7; 9 bases agree with TRBD2. With V trimmed by 1 base and J by 5 bases, 7 bases remained unmatched. This CDR3 spans 15 amino acids. The V gene's germline CDR1 is SGHKS and CDR2 YYEKEE (reference sequence). CDR3 amino acids: CASSLSLLAGHEQYF. The CDR3, as DNA: TGTGCCAGCAGCTTGTCCCTCCTAGCGGGACACGAGCAGTACTTC.

The chain recombines TRBV4-2 with TRBJ1-5; TRBD1 matches at 7 bases. Germline CDR1 and CDR2: LGHNA and YNFKEQ. V shed 0 bases and J 6 bases; nucleotides not matched to a gene: 14. CDR3 length: 18 amino acids. Here the CDR3 reads CASSQDLGGTAPGQPQHF. Written as DNA, the CDR3 is TGTGCCAGCAGCCAAGATCTCGGCGGGACAGCGCCGGGTCAGCCCCAGCATTTT.

V gene TRBV2 combines with J gene TRBJ2-2, with a weak D call TRBD1 (6 bases). Germline V gene sequence: CDR1 SNHLY, CDR2 FYNNEI. The CDR3 extends over 15 amino acids. The V and J ends lost 4 bases and 1 base respectively, with 10 bases between them. The CDR3 sequence is CASSAQGLNTGELFF. CDR3 DNA: TGTGCCAGCAGTGCACAGGGCCTGAACACCGGGGAGCTGTTTTTT. The full variable domain, rest sourced from reference TRBV2 and TRBJ2-2, is EPEVTQTPSHQVTQMGQEVILRCVPISNHLYFYWYRQILGQKVEFLVSFYNNEISEKSEIFDDQFSVERPDGSNFTLKIRSTKLEDSAMYFCASSAQGLNTGELFFGEGSRLTVL.

This clone was observed a handful of times. CDR3 sequence: CASSSIHLAGGITGELFF. CDR3 DNA sequence: TGTGCCAGCAGCTCGATCCATCTAGCGGGGGGAATCACCGGGGAGCTGTTTTTT. The V gene is TRBV7-6, the J gene TRBJ2-2, with 11 nucleotides matching TRBD2. Germline V gives CDR1 SGHVS, CDR2 FNYEAQ. Trimming at V came to 4 bases and at J to 4 bases, leaving 11 bases not matched to a gene. The CDR3 spans 18 residues.

This chain joins TRBV18 and TRBJ2-5, with 7 bases aligning to TRBD1. The junction had 3 bases not matched to a gene; V was cut back by 0 bases and J by 5 bases. Looked up from germline, CDR1 is KGHSH and CDR2 is LQKENI. The CDR3 contains 14 residues. CDR3 sequence: CASSPPGQMETQYF. As DNA, the CDR3 is TGTGCCAGCTCACCACCGGGACAGATGGAGACCCAGTACTTC.

J is TRBJ2-1 and V is TRBV15, with D possibly matching TRBD1 (5 bases). The V gene's germline CDR1 is LNHNV and CDR2 YYDKDF (reference sequence). The CDR3 consists of 13 residues. V lost 4 bases, J lost 2 bases, and 6 bases lay in between. This chain's CDR3 is CATSKTAYNEQFF. The CDR3 DNA follows: TGTGCCACCAGCAAGACAGCCTACAATGAGCAGTTCTTC.

J is TRBJ2-5 and V is TRBV5-1; TRBD2 might be the D (6 bases). Trimming cost V 4 bases and J 2 bases, with 12 bases left between them. CDR1 is SGHRS, CDR2 YFSETQ, per germline. This CDR3 contains 14 residues. The chain's CDR3 is CASSTGLLQETQYF. The CDR3 DNA reads TGCGCCAGCAGCACGGGACTGCTACAAGAGACCCAGTACTTC.

The rearrangement joins TRBV23-1 to TRBJ1-6; TRBD1 agrees at 7 bases. TRBV23-1 is an ORF, with its function uncertain. The CDR3 totals 15 residues. The junction had 9 bases not matched to a gene; V was cut back by 9 bases and J by 4 bases. The CDR3 DNA follows: TGCGCCAGACTTCGACAGGGCGATTATAATTCACCCCTCCACTTT. This sequence encodes CARLRQGDYNSPLHF.